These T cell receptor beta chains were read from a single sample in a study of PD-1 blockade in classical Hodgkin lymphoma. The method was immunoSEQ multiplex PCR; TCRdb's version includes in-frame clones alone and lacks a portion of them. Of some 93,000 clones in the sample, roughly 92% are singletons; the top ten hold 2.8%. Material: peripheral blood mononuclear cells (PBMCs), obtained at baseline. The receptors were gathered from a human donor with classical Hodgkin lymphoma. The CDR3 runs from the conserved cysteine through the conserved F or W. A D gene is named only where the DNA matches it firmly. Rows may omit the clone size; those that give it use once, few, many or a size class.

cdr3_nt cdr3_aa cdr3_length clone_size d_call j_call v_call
TGTGCCAGTAGTATAGCCCCCATCCCCACAGATACGCAGTATTTT CASSIAPIPTDTQYF 15 NA NA TRBJ2-3 TRBV19
TGCGCCAGCAGCTTGGTCGCAGGCGGCCCCACCTCAGATACGCAGTATTTT CASSLVAGGPTSDTQYF 17 few NA TRBJ2-3 TRBV5-1
TGTGCCAGCAGTTTTTCGGGGGACTATGGCTACACCTTC CASSFSGDYGYTF 13 NA NA TRBJ1-2 TRBV28
TGTGCCAGCAGCCCATACCCTGGGGGTATCTATGGCTACACCTTC CASSPYPGGIYGYTF 15 once NA TRBJ1-2 TRBV7-3
TGTGCCTGGAGTGTATTGGCAGGGGCTGCCTACGAGCAGTACTTC CAWSVLAGAAYEQYF 15 NA NA TRBJ2-7 TRBV30
TGTGCCAGCGGCAGTAGCGGGAGCGTCCACGAGCAGTACTTC CASGSSGSVHEQYF 14 NA TRBD2 TRBJ2-7 TRBV28
TGTGCCAGCAGCCCCGGGCAGGGGGCTGAAAAACTGTTTTTT CASSPGQGAEKLFF 14 NA TRBD1 TRBJ1-4 TRBV5-4
TGTGCCAGCAGCCTCCTGGGGGGACTACATACCAATGAGCAGTTCTTC CASSLLGGLHTNEQFF 16 NA TRBD2 TRBJ2-1 TRBV11-1
TGTGCCAGCAGAAGACAGGAGATCACTGGAAACACCATATATTTT CASRRQEITGNTIYF 15 NA NA TRBJ1-3 TRBV6-5
TGTGCCAGCAGTTTATTTGGACTAGCGGGAGTTGGGAGGGAGACCCAGTACTTC CASSLFGLAGVGRETQYF 18 NA TRBD2 TRBJ2-5 TRBV28
TGTGCCAGCACCCTTCCATCAACGGGCACCGGGGAGCTGTTTTTT CASTLPSTGTGELFF 15 NA NA TRBJ2-2 TRBV7-9
TGCGCCAGCAGCCAAGACAGAACCAACTATGGCTACACCTTC CASSQDRTNYGYTF 14 NA NA TRBJ1-2 TRBV5-1
TGTGCCAGCAGTCTCCCGGTAGGGGGCACCGGGGAGCTGTTTTTT CASSLPVGGTGELFF 15 NA NA TRBJ2-2 TRBV28
TGTGCCAGCAGCTTAGTTGCCGGGGACAGGCCCTACGAGCAGTACTTC CASSLVAGDRPYEQYF 16 NA TRBD1 TRBJ2-7 TRBV7-2
TGCGCCAGCAGTGAGGGGGCGGCCCGAGGAGGAAACATTCAGTACTTC CASSEGAARGGNIQYF 16 NA NA TRBJ2-4 TRBV10-1
TGCGCCAGCAGCTTGGGGGACGGACAGGGCCCTGAAGCTTTCTTT CASSLGDGQGPEAFF 15 NA TRBD1 TRBJ1-1 TRBV5-1
TGTGCCAGCAGTTTGAGAGGGGGCGGTCAGCCCCAGCATTTT CASSLRGGGQPQHF 14 NA TRBD1 TRBJ1-5 TRBV28
TGTGCCAGCAGCTTAGCGTTGTCTAGCGGCTACGAGCAGTACTTC CASSLALSSGYEQYF 15 once TRBD2 TRBJ2-7 TRBV7-9
TGTGCCAGCTCACCATTCGGGAGCTCTGGAAACACCATATATTTT CASSPFGSSGNTIYF 15 NA NA TRBJ1-3 TRBV18
TGTGCCAGCACCCGAGACGGCGGGGCCGGGGAGCTGTTTTTT CASTRDGGAGELFF 14 NA NA TRBJ2-2 TRBV2
TGTGCCAGCAGTCCCCAGACAGGGGGGAAGCCCCAGCATTTT CASSPQTGGKPQHF 14 NA TRBD1 TRBJ1-5 TRBV6-5
TGCGCCAGCAGCCAAGATGGGGCTTCGGCAGGGGGCACTGAAGCTTTCTTT CASSQDGASAGGTEAFF 17 NA TRBD1 TRBJ1-1 TRBV4-1
TGTGCCAGCAGCCCCCCGGTGACAGCCGCCTACAATGAGCAGTTCTTC CASSPPVTAAYNEQFF 16 NA NA TRBJ2-1 TRBV7-9
TGTGCCAGCAGGGGAGGCGACAACCGAAGAGGCGAGAACACCGGGGAGCTGTTTTTT CASRGGDNRRGENTGELFF 19 NA NA TRBJ2-2 TRBV9
TGTGCCAGCAGCTACAGGGGAGCTGGGGCCAACGTCCTGACTTTC CASSYRGAGANVLTF 15 NA TRBD1 TRBJ2-6 TRBV7-2
TGTGCCACCAGCAGGAGTAACACCGGGGAGCTGTTTTTT CATSRSNTGELFF 13 NA NA TRBJ2-2 TRBV10-3
TGTGCCAGCAGTTTATCACGGACAGGGAGGTATGGCTACACCTTC CASSLSRTGRYGYTF 15 NA TRBD1 TRBJ1-2 TRBV27
TGTGCCAGCAGCTTGGGAAGGACAGGGGAAGTGGAAAAACTGTTTTTT CASSLGRTGEVEKLFF 16 NA TRBD1 TRBJ1-4 TRBV11-2
TGTGCCAGCAGCGTCTCCTGGGCGGACCCCTACGAGCAGTACTTC CASSVSWADPYEQYF 15 NA NA TRBJ2-7 TRBV9
TGCAGCGCTAGGACAGTAACCTACGAGCAGTACTTC CSARTVTYEQYF 12 NA NA TRBJ2-7 TRBV29-1
TGTGCCAGCAGCTTAGGTGGGGCAGGGCGGTATCAGCCCCAGCATTTT CASSLGGAGRYQPQHF 16 NA NA TRBJ1-5 TRBV7-9
TGTGCCAGCAGCCCTGGGGGTCCAATCAGTGAAAAACTGTTTTTT CASSPGGPISEKLFF 15 NA NA TRBJ1-4 TRBV7-9
TGTGCCAGCAGATACAATAGGGTGGGCTATGGCTACACCTTC CASRYNRVGYGYTF 14 NA NA TRBJ1-2 TRBV28
TGCGCCAGCAGTCAATGGACAGGGCTTACAAGTCAGCCCCAGCATTTT CASSQWTGLTSQPQHF 16 NA TRBD1 TRBJ1-5 TRBV23-1
TGTGCCTGGAGTGGGGACAGGGGGTTCCTATATAGCAATCAGCCCCAGCATTTT CAWSGDRGFLYSNQPQHF 18 NA TRBD1 TRBJ1-5 TRBV30
TGTGCCAGCAGCCTTCCCCGGACAGGGGAGACTTATGGCTACACCTTC CASSLPRTGETYGYTF 16 once TRBD1 TRBJ1-2 TRBV11-1
TGTGCCAGCAGCTTGCCGGGGGCCGCCGGGGAGCTGTTTTTT CASSLPGAAGELFF 14 once NA TRBJ2-2 TRBV5-5
TGTGCCAGCAGCGTAGGGAGGGGAGCGGGAGGGCTCACAGATACGCAGTATTTT CASSVGRGAGGLTDTQYF 18 NA TRBD2 TRBJ2-3 TRBV9
TGTGCCAGCCGCCCGGCCCGGGGACAAATTCTCGAGCAGTACTTC CASRPARGQILEQYF 15 NA NA TRBJ2-7 TRBV10-3
TGCAGCGTGAATCCGACGGGGTCAGATACGCAGTATTTT CSVNPTGSDTQYF 13 NA NA TRBJ2-3 TRBV29-1
TGTGCCGGAGGGGGGCCCAGCTCCTACGAGCAGTACTTC CAGGGPSSYEQYF 13 NA NA TRBJ2-7 TRBV7-9
TGTGCCAGCAGCTTAGATTCTATCACAGCATATGGCTACACCTTC CASSLDSITAYGYTF 15 NA NA TRBJ1-2 TRBV11-2
TGTGCCAGCTCAACGGCCCAAGACGGTACGCAGTATTTT CASSTAQDGTQYF 13 NA NA TRBJ2-3 TRBV18
TGTGCCAGCAGCCCCCTCTGGCTAGATCAGCCCCAGCATTTT CASSPLWLDQPQHF 14 NA NA TRBJ1-5 TRBV5-8
TGTGCCAGCAGCGTAGGGGGGCACAGGGTAGTTAGTTATGGCTACACCTTC CASSVGGHRVVSYGYTF 17 NA NA TRBJ1-2 TRBV9
TGTGCCTCAACTCTACTCCGTGGGGCTTTCTTT CASTLLRGAFF 11 once NA TRBJ1-1 TRBV30
TGTGCCAGCAGTTGGAAAGCGGGAGAACAGGACAATGAGCAGTTCTTC CASSWKAGEQDNEQFF 16 NA TRBD2 TRBJ2-1 TRBV6-5
TGCGCCAGCAGCTTGGCCAACGTGAGGGAGCAGTACTTC CASSLANVREQYF 13 once NA TRBJ2-7 TRBV5-1
TGCAGCGTTGAAGATCCAGGGAACTATGGCTACACCTTC CSVEDPGNYGYTF 13 NA NA TRBJ1-2 TRBV29-1
TGTGCCTGGACGGGACAGGAGAACACTGAAGCTTTCTTT CAWTGQENTEAFF 13 once TRBD1 TRBJ1-1 TRBV30
TGTGCCAGCAGTTCTCCGGGACAGAGTACAGATACGCAGTATTTT CASSSPGQSTDTQYF 15 NA TRBD1 TRBJ2-3 TRBV28
TGTGCCAGCAGCGGGGGACAGGGGGTAAGAGGCTACACCTTC CASSGGQGVRGYTF 14 NA TRBD1 TRBJ1-2 TRBV7-9
TGTGCCAGCAGTCCGGACGGGTCAGCTGAAAAACTGTTTTTT CASSPDGSAEKLFF 14 NA NA TRBJ1-4 TRBV7-2
TGTGCCAGCAGATCCAGTGGCAATGAGCAGTTCTTC CASRSSGNEQFF 12 NA NA TRBJ2-1 TRBV28